A selection of T cell receptor beta chains follows, all from one sample in a study of T cell repertoires in cytomegalovirus infection. TCRdb redid the calling of the reads with MiXCR, one entry per CDR3 protein. The sample includes some 310,000 distinct CDR3 sequences, 20% to 25% of them seen just once. Which antigens these TCRs recognize remains unknown. Sample: cultured PBMCs, taken from culture after CMV antigen stimulation. The receptors come from a human donor in good health (CMV status not recorded). Some clones in this sample may be carry-over from other donors' samples. The CDR3 runs from the conserved cysteine through the conserved F or W.

TRBV20-1,CSASTDRGYGYTF
TRBV7-8,CASSLGLSARAFF
TRBV12-3/TRBV12-4,CASSRADRKNTEAFF
TRBV7-2,CASHNFGGNNEQFF
TRBV24-1,CATSRQEHYGYTF
TRBV7-2,CASSSRDRAGGEQFF
TRBV7-6,CASSSFMNTEAFF
TRBV6-1,CASSENPPSGSWTDTQYF
TRBV4-3,CASSQDTQGFSGNTIYF
TRBV6-5,CASSYIRDTNEKLFF
TRBV9,CASSTGQGAGDTQYF
TRBV24-1,CATSDHGTGGDDDGYTF
TRBV27,CASRWTSGTYTQYF
TRBV7-9,CASSKDSNQPQHF
TRBV6-6,CASSSRSGSGYNEQFF
TRBV5-5,CASSLLSLEKLFF
TRBV7-9,CASNFLGGPTDTQYF
TRBV29-1,CSVPPGGSSYNEQFF
TRBV7-9,CASSEGDRGSYTF
TRBV6-6,CASSYGGQPNTEAFF
TRBV20-1,CSASQGARNEQYF
TRBV6-2/TRBV6-3,CASTGGAVSYNEQFF
TRBV19,CASSIVAGGPTDTQYF
TRBV27,CASSLSLAGELFF
TRBV19,CASSSPRDGRETQYF
TRBV7-6,CASSSDPETQYF
TRBV6-2/TRBV6-3,CASRDPGLGREQYF
TRBV20-1,CSARKDTEAFF
TRBV6-5,CASSYSLPTGPGNTIYF
TRBV5-6,CASSPGQPPLNTEAFF
TRBV5-1,CASRPLPGGNTEAFF
TRBV6-2/TRBV6-3,CASSPDGYGYTF
TRBV20-1,CSVSGDNEQFF
TRBV7-2,CASSLAWGGGYTF
TRBV6-8,CASSPDPKSGELFF
TRBV27,CASSLSVLETQYF
TRBV7-6,CASSPRTQIYEQYF
TRBV7-9,CASSSSSGRAGWRDTQYF
TRBV27,CASSSTGRRPSETQYF
TRBV7-2,CASSLWGEQFF
TRBV7-8,CASSLVTGGRYNEQFF
TRBV20-1,CSLRDSNQPQHF